This T cell receptor beta chain was sequenced in a study of response to subunit inactivated influenza vaccine. V lost 0 bases and J lost 3; bases outside the gene matches: 4. Germline CDR1 reads SGDLS; CDR2 reads YYNGEE. This CDR3 is built from 16 residues. This clonotype has at least ten counts. What it binds is unknown. General study findings and limits: Each seasonal influenza vaccination recruits few new T cells, the authors suggested.

TCRdb analysed the RT-PCR reads with MiXCR anew, one entry per CDR3 protein. The table includes about 650,000 distinct CDR3 sequences, 13% to 15% detected once. The source of this sequence is a man aged 45 to 65 who received an inactivated influenza vaccine. This specimen was PBMCs from blood, taken 14 to 15 days before vaccination. This sequence joins TRBV9 and TRBJ2-1; TRBD1 aligns across 9 bases. The CDR3 bases are TGTGCCAGCAGCGTAGCTGGGACAGGGTACTACAATGAGCAGTTCTTC. This gives the protein CASSVAGTGYYNEQFF.